This T cell receptor (beta chain) emerged from a study of early T cells in non-severe SARS-CoV-2 infection (dated by TCRdb to about 2021). As for the study more broadly: Because TCR sequencing relied on bulk RNA taken from unsorted whole blood, pairing of alpha and beta chains was not possible.

The junction carries 11 bases between V and J, which are trimmed by 0 bases and 6 bases respectively. Including cysteine and phenylalanine, the CDR3 has 14 amino acids. CDR3 DNA only is kept here, 42 bases in frame from base 1. Based on the germline V gene (reference sequence), the CDR1 and CDR2 sequences are LNHDA and SQIVND. The library was prepared using 5' RACE. TCRdb names NextSeq 500 as the instrument used. The TCR library protocol attached unique molecular identifiers to individual cDNA molecules to correct for sequencing error and PCR bias. Both TCR alpha and beta chains were sequenced, and tight co-correlation was observed between alpha and beta sequence abundances in each sample. Concerning the study's data processing: Decombinator V4 was used to annotate the V gene, J gene and CDR3 of the TCR sequences. Expanded TCRs were defined as changing significantly between any two time points under a Poisson model with p below 0.0001. TCR abundances were normalised to the total number of TCRs sequenced in each sample and reported as counts per million. TRAV1-2 paired with TRAJ12, TRAJ20 or TRAJ33 defined MAIT TCRs, while TRAV10 paired with TRAJ18 defined iNKT TCRs. VDJdb, accessed on 1 November 2021, was searched for TCRs annotated for CMV, EBV and SARS-CoV-2, and TCRs annotated for more than one antigen were excluded. TCRdb's own reprocessing of the public reads used fastp at Q25 and MiXCR and kept productive beta chains. Rows with one shared CDR3 protein collapse into an entry with the most common genes and DNA. The V and J calls follow TCRdb's processing rather than the paper's. This sample has tens of thousands of distinct CDR3 sequences in its table, and approximately 10% of those were observed once. Jointly, the top ten make up about a fifth of the sample.

As to this clonotype: This clone's antigen is unknown. One base away there is no much larger clone; base qualities are not given.

The study was a case-control design nested within a healthcare worker cohort in London, UK, with weekly nasopharyngeal swab PCR tests and blood sampling. Healthcare workers were recruited between 23 and 31 March 2020, during the week of the UK lockdown, and were followed weekly for up to roughly 15 weeks. General study outcomes and caveats: VDJdb matching was skewed toward anti-spike CD8 responses and likely underestimated virus-specific expansions by missing private and CD4 specificities.

Sequencing input: whole blood. Recombination linked TRBV19 to TRBJ2-5, with a tentative D gene TRBD2 over 6 matching bases. This sequence originates from an adult who was a healthcare worker with PCR-confirmed SARS-CoV-2 infection or an uninfected control (not recorded which). The DNA sequence reads TGTGCCAGTAGTATAGATCTAGGGACTCAGACCCAGTACTTC. Translated, it reads CASSIDLGTQTQYF.